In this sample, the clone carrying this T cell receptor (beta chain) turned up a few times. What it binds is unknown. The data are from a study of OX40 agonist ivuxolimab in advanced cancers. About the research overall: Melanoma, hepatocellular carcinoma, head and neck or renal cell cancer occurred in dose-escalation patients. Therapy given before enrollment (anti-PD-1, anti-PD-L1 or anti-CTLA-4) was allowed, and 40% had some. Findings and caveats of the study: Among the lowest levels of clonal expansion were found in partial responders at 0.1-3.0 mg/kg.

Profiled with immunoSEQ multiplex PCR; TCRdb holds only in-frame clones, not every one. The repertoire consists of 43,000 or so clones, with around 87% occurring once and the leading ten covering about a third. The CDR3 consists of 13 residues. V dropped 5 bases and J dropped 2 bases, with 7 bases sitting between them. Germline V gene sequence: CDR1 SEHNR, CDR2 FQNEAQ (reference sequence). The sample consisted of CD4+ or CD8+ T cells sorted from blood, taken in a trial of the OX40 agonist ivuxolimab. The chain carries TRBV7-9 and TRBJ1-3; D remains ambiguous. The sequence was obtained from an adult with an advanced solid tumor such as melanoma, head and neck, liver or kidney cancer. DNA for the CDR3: TGTGCCAGCAGCCTTGATACTGGAAACACCATATATTTT. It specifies CASSLDTGNTIYF.